One sample yielded the 10 T cell receptor beta chains listed below, sequenced in a study of T cell responses to AZD1222 COVID-19 vaccine. Sequencing used immunoSEQ multiplex PCR; TCRdb keeps in-frame clones, though not all of them. The data show 120,000 or so clones, around 92% seen once. The material was peripheral blood, obtained on day 0 of AZD1222 vaccination. The receptors here all came from an adult in good health.

The table lists this clone with a count of one. The chain uses TRBV5-5 and TRBJ1-4, with D tentatively TRBD1 (6 bases). The ends were cut back, 3 bases at V and 8 bases at J, with 20 bases in the middle. The CDR3 spans 16 residues. Germline V gene lookup returns CDR1 SGHKS and CDR2 YYEKEE (reference sequence). The CDR3 is CASSSTGGVRREKLFF. In DNA, the CDR3 is TGTGCCAGCAGCTCCACTGGGGGCGTTCGGCGAGAAAAACTGTTTTTT.

The V call is TRBV19, the J call TRBJ2-5; 11 bases are shared with TRBD2. The CDR3 loop spans 15 amino acids. Germline V lookup: CDR1 LNHDA, CDR2 SQIVND (reference sequence). The V segment lost 5 bases and the J segment 6 bases; nucleotides outside the gene matches: 8. The CDR3 coding sequence is TGTGCCAGTAGTCAAGGGACTAGCGGTACCCAGACCCAGTACTTC. This gives the protein CASSQGTSGTQTQYF.

The rearrangement uses TRBV27 and TRBJ1-4, with D maybe TRBD1 (5 bases). Trimming removed 2 bases from V and 0 bases from J, with 19 bases in between. Germline loops: CDR1 MNHEY, CDR2 SMNVEV (reference sequence). The CDR3 has 19 residues. In nucleotides, the CDR3 is TGTGCCAGCAGTTTACGTGTCCCGGGGACTCTCGCAACTAATGAAAAACTGTTTTTT. This sequence encodes CASSLRVPGTLATNEKLFF.

The chain joins TRBV5-1 to TRBJ1-4; weak D call: TRBD1 (6 bases). The germline CDR1 and CDR2 sequences are SGHRS and YFSETQ. The CDR3 is made up of 14 amino acids. The germline V and J ends were trimmed by 4 bases and 0 bases, with 7 bases remaining between them. The DNA of the CDR3 is TGCGCCAGCAGCGGGACATCAACTAATGAAAAACTGTTTTTT. Translating it yields CASSGTSTNEKLFF.

The chain carries TRBV6-5 and TRBJ1-1; D is undetermined. Trimming removed 0 bases from V and 7 bases from J, with 9 bases in between. This CDR3 is built from 13 residues. CDR1 and CDR2 from the germline V gene are MNHEY and SVGAGI. CDR3: CASSYSRRDEAFF. DNA of the CDR3: TGTGCCAGCAGTTACTCGAGGCGGGATGAAGCTTTCTTT.

In DNA form, the CDR3 reads TGTGCCAGCAGCTTGCGTCAGGGGAGAGCCGAGCAGTACTTC. This sequence encodes CASSLRQGRAEQYF. The rearrangement links TRBV5-4 to TRBJ2-7, with a weak D call TRBD1 (6 bases). Deletions cut 1 base from V and 6 bases from J, with 14 bases between. Per the germline V gene, CDR1 is SGHNT and CDR2 is YYREEE (reference sequence). This CDR3 contains 14 residues.

The V and J genes are TRBV27 and TRBJ1-3; maybe TRBD1 (6 bases). CDR1 MNHEY and CDR2 SMNVEV come from the germline V gene (reference sequence). Trimming cost V 10 bases and J 4 bases, with 17 bases left between them. The CDR3 sequence is 14 residues long. In DNA, the CDR3 is TGTGCCACCCGCCCGCTCAGGGGAGGAAACACCATATATTTT. Translating it yields CATRPLRGGNTIYF.

This chain links TRBV28 with TRBJ2-7; D ambiguous. CDR1 and CDR2 (germline): MDHEN, SYDVKM. This CDR3 comprises 13 residues. Trimming stripped 3 bases from V and 0 bases from J, with 6 bases between. DNA for the CDR3: TGTGCCAGCAGTTTGAGCAACTCCTACGAGCAGTACTTC. Translating gives CASSLSNSYEQYF.

The J gene is TRBJ2-7, the V gene TRBV6-5; a weak D match, TRBD2 (6 bases). The CDR3 runs to 12 residues. V was pared by 5 bases and J by 6 bases, with 11 bases between. Germline CDR1 is MNHEY and CDR2 is SVGAGI. The CDR3 sequence: CASSTTSLEQYF. As DNA, the CDR3 is TGTGCCAGCAGTACGACTAGTCTCGAGCAGTACTTC.

The chain uses TRBV5-5 and TRBJ2-5, with TRBD1 as a possible D gene (5 bases). Trimming cost V 7 bases and J 1 base, with 5 bases left between them. In germline, CDR1 is SGHKS, CDR2 YYEKEE (reference sequence). This CDR3 has 11 residues. CDR3 loop: CASDSQETQYF. The CDR3 region has the DNA TGTGCCAGCGACAGCCAAGAGACCCAGTACTTC. Looking up the rest from reference TRBV5-5 and TRBJ2-5 gives the full variable domain: DAGVTQSPTHLIKTRGQQVTLRCSPISGHKSVSWYQQVLGQGPQFIFQYYEKEERGRGNFPDRFSARQFPNYSSELNVNALLLGDSALYLCASDSQETQYFGPGTRLLVL.